This TCR beta chain was captured by sequencing in a study of blood T cell repertoires in COVID-19. For the study at large: Researchers got acute and convalescent COVID-19 samples from the United States, Italy and Spain. Nucleic acid was either cDNA or gDNA, and it came from T cells, B-cell-depleted T cells, or PBMCs.

CDR3 length equals 15 residues. The germline gives CDR1 SGHTA, CDR2 FQGNSA. The V and J ends lost 3 bases and 2 bases, in that order; junction bases with no gene match: 5. TCRdb keeps only in-frame clones here, not all; method: immunoSEQ multiplex PCR. The repertoire has roughly 150,000 clones, around 83% of them found once; the top ten carry approximately 5.4%. The clonotype originates from a woman aged 50 to 65 with COVID-19, enrolled during active disease. The chain recombines TRBV7-2 with TRBJ2-7; 9 nucleotides agree with TRBD1. The specimen was peripheral blood. Here the CDR3 DNA reads TGTGCCAGCAGCTTTGGACAGGGGTTACCCTACGAGCAGTACTTC. The encoded protein is CASSFGQGLPYEQYF. Together with reference TRBV7-2 and TRBJ2-7, the CDR3 gives the full variable domain: GAGVSQSPSNKVTEKGKDVELRCDPISGHTALYWYRQSLGQGLEFLIYFQGNSAPDKSGLPSDRFSAERTGGSVSTLTIQRTQQEDSAVYLCASSFGQGLPYEQYFGPGTRLTVT.